This TCR beta chain was sequenced in a study of cytomegalovirus exposure and HLA in healthy donors. Regarding the study as a whole: A later analysis found first-cohort TCR clusters tended to co-occur in the approximately 120 validation repertoires.

Sequencing used immunoSEQ multiplex PCR; TCRdb keeps in-frame clones, though not all of them. The table has over 150,000 clones, roughly nine tenths seen once; the top ten hold approximately 2.9%. Germline CDR1 is SQVTM and CDR2 is ANQGSEA. The V and J ends lost 6 bases and 3 bases respectively, with 18 bases between them. CDR3 size: 14 residues. On this clone itself: Its cognate antigen is unknown.

The sequenced sample consisted of PBMCs. This rearrangement joins TRBV29-1 to TRBJ2-7, with D possibly matching TRBD1 (5 bases). The receptor's source is a woman under 30 in good health and CMV-seropositive. CDR3 bases: TGCAGCGTGTTGTTAGGGTTCGACAGCTACGAGCAGTACTTC. As protein: CSVLLGFDSYEQYF.